Following are 28 T cell receptor beta chains from one sample sequenced in a study of CD8 T cells in ankylosing spondylitis. Study observations and caveats: A motif of fewer than ten highly homologous TCR beta variants was seen as apparently characteristic of ankylosing spondylitis blood.

No cognate antigen is known for these TCRs. TCRdb reanalysed the 5' RACE reads using MiXCR and keeps one entry per CDR3 protein. This sample has hundreds of thousands of distinct CDR3 sequences; around 11% occur once, and the top ten carry approximately 0.51%. The specimen sequenced was blood, either unsorted or a sorted T cell fraction (not recorded which). Source of these receptors: a male donor with ankylosing spondylitis.

This chain connects TRBV5-1 to TRBJ2-5, with TRBD1 matching 10 bases. The CDR3 is made up of 19 amino acids. V was pared by 0 bases and J by 2 bases, with 13 bases of the junction left unmatched. The germline V gene encodes CDR1 SGHRS and CDR2 YFSETQ. In DNA, the CDR3 is TGCGCCAGCAGCTTGGGATTGACAGGGGGCCGGTTGGGGCAAGAGACCCAGTACTTC. Protein: CASSLGLTGGRLGQETQYF.

CDR3 nucleotide sequence: TGTGCCAGCAGCTACGGGGGGCTGGTGAGGTACACCTTC. Its protein product is CASSYGGLVRYTF. This sequence joins TRBV6-5 and TRBJ1-2, with TRBD1 as a possible D gene (6 bases). CDR3 length: 13 amino acids. Trimming cost V 6 bases and J 11 bases, with 19 bases left between them. Per germline, CDR1 MNHEY and CDR2 SVGAGI.

The V and J genes are TRBV18 and TRBJ1-2, with D uncertain. Germline V CDR1 and CDR2: KGHSH, LQKENI. Trimming cost V 5 bases and J 0 bases, with 13 bases left between them. This CDR3 is 15 amino acids long. For the CDR3, the DNA is TGTGCCAGCTCAGGTGCCTTCGGAGCTAACTATGGCTACACCTTC. Amino acid sequence: CASSGAFGANYGYTF.

This clonotype was observed a few times. The genes are TRBV20-1 and TRBJ2-1; possible D gene TRBD1, 5 bases. V was cut by 0 bases and J by 9 bases, with 9 bases left in between. Germline values: CDR1 DFQATT, CDR2 SNEGSKA (reference sequence). This CDR3 has 12 amino acids. The CDR3 sequence: CSAREGPAEQFF. CDR3 nucleotide sequence: TGCAGTGCTAGAGAGGGGCCGGCTGAGCAGTTCTTC.

This clonotype was recorded many times. The V and J genes are TRBV6-2 or TRBV6-3 and TRBJ1-2; no reliable D call. The germline V and J ends were trimmed by 2 bases and 6 bases, with 13 bases remaining between them. Per germline, CDR1 MNHEY and CDR2 SVGEGT. The CDR3 is 14 residues long. The CDR3 DNA sequence: TGTGCCAGCAGTTACAGGATTCCTATAGATGGCTACACCTTC. Protein sequence: CASSYRIPIDGYTF.

This chain connects TRBV20-1 to TRBJ2-7; no firm D call. Germline CDR1 reads DFQATT; CDR2 reads SNEGSKA (reference sequence). With 1 base removed from V and 3 bases from J, the gap between germline ends came to 4 bases. The CDR3 consists of 11 residues. CDR3: CSARVNYEQYF. In DNA form, the CDR3 reads TGCAGTGCTAGAGTGAACTACGAGCAGTACTTC.

Many counts were recorded for this clonotype. This sequence joins TRBV5-1 and TRBJ2-7; tentative D call: TRBD1 (5 bases). CDR1 and CDR2 (germline): SGHRS, YFSETQ. The V gene lost 0 bases and the J gene lost 6 bases, with 16 bases spanning the gap. CDR3 length: 15 amino acids. CDR3 sequence reads: CASSLGLLGRGEQYF. The CDR3 DNA is TGCGCCAGCAGCTTGGGACTCCTAGGAAGGGGCGAGCAGTACTTC.

This clonotype was observed many times. The V gene is TRBV28, the J gene TRBJ2-7; the D is unclear. V lost 6 bases, J lost 1 base, and 19 bases lay in between. CDR1 and CDR2 from the germline V gene are MDHEN and SYDVKM. The CDR3 has 16 amino acids. CDR3 nucleotide sequence: TGTGCCAGCAGCATACGACGGTTTTTGAGGTCCTACGAGCAGTACTTC. Amino acid sequence: CASSIRRFLRSYEQYF.

This clonotype appeared a few times. The J gene is TRBJ1-2, the V gene TRBV20-1; D might be TRBD1 (5 bases). Germline CDR1 is DFQATT and CDR2 is SNEGSKA (reference sequence). The CDR3 has 15 residues. V was clipped by 0 bases and J by 8 bases, with 19 bases between them. The CDR3 DNA reads as TGCAGTGCTAGAGATTTCCAATATGTAGGGGTGGGCTACACCTTC. Protein product: CSARDFQYVGVGYTF.

The sample holds many counts of this clonotype. The chain employs TRBV29-1 and TRBJ2-5; TRBD1 aligns across 7 bases. Germline V gene sequence: CDR1 SQVTM, CDR2 ANQGSEA. V dropped 1 base and J dropped 1; count of bases not matched to a gene: 9. This CDR3 is built from 16 residues. CDR3 DNA: TGCAGCGTTGAAGGAGATGGGACAGCGCTCCAAGAGACCCAGTACTTC. It is translated as CSVEGDGTALQETQYF.

This clonotype has ten or more counts. The J gene is TRBJ2-1, the V gene TRBV28; 10 bases are a match to TRBD2. The CDR3 is 12 amino acids. Germline CDR1 reads MDHEN; CDR2 reads SYDVKM. Trimming cost V 6 bases and J 10 bases; bases outside gene matches: 3. DNA for the CDR3: TGTGCCAGCAGCTTTAGCGGGGGGGAGCAGTTCTTC. Residues: CASSFSGGEQFF.

This clonotype appeared many times. The V gene is TRBV7-9, the J gene TRBJ2-1; D perhaps matches TRBD2 (6 bases). The V end was cut by 5 bases, the J end by 10 bases, with 12 bases between. This CDR3 spans 12 amino acids. CDR1 is SEHNR, CDR2 FQNEAQ, per germline (reference sequence). The CDR3 sequence: CASSLRLVEQFF. The CDR3 DNA is TGTGCCAGCAGCCTTAGACTAGTCGAGCAGTTCTTC.

This CDR3 is CASSLMIAGNNEQFF. CDR3 DNA: TGCGCCAGCAGCTTGATGATAGCGGGCAACAATGAGCAGTTCTTC. The rearrangement links TRBV5-1 to TRBJ2-1, with TRBD2 identical over 7 bases. The V gene end was trimmed by 1 base and the J gene end by 5 bases; junction bases not matched to a gene: 6. The CDR3 consists of 15 residues. The V gene's germline CDR1 is SGHRS and CDR2 YFSETQ.

This clonotype was seen a handful of times. The chain is built from TRBV7-2 and TRBJ2-1; TRBD2 matches 8 bases. CDR3 length: 15 amino acids. J gave up 2 bases and V 4 bases, and 4 bases lay outside the gene matches. The germline gives CDR1 SGHTA, CDR2 FQGNSA. CDR3 nucleotide sequence: TGTGCCAGCAGCTCCTTGACTAGCGCCTACAATGAGCAGTTCTTC. Translating gives CASSSLTSAYNEQFF.

The chain couples TRBV6-1 to TRBJ2-3; TRBD1 is a possible D gene (6 bases). The V gene's germline CDR1 is MNHNS and CDR2 SASEGT. The CDR3 extends over 15 amino acids. V was clipped by 7 bases and J by 0 bases, with 14 bases between them. The CDR3 coding sequence is TGTGCCAGCACGGTACAGGGAAAGAGCACAGATACGCAGTATTTT. It is translated as CASTVQGKSTDTQYF.

J is TRBJ2-5 and V is TRBV5-1; 7 bases are shared with TRBD1. The CDR3 has 14 residues. V was pared by 0 bases and J by 4 bases, with 3 bases of the junction left unmatched. Germline CDR1 reads SGHRS; CDR2 reads YFSETQ. The CDR3 DNA sequence: TGCGCCAGCAGCTTGGTGAACAGGGGAGAGACCCAGTACTTC. It yields the protein CASSLVNRGETQYF.

This clonotype was seen only a few times. This rearrangement joins TRBV9 to TRBJ2-3, with D possibly matching TRBD1 (5 bases). The V gene's germline CDR1 is SGDLS and CDR2 YYNGEE. Trimming cost V 2 bases and J 2 bases, with 9 bases left between them. This CDR3 is built from 14 residues. CDR3: CASSVMGPTDTQYF. The CDR3 DNA follows: TGTGCCAGCAGCGTCATGGGGCCCACAGATACGCAGTATTTT.

J is TRBJ2-3 and V is TRBV7-6, with unresolved D. Trimming left V 5 bases short and J 6 bases short, with 15 bases between. This CDR3 comprises 14 residues. Germline loops: CDR1 SGHVS, CDR2 FNYEAQ. This chain's CDR3 is CASSHLGSSDTQYF. The DNA for the CDR3 is TGTGCCAGCAGCCACCTCGGGTCAAGTGATACGCAGTATTTT.

This clonotype was seen only a few times. The CDR3 nucleotides read TGCAGTGCGTCGGGACTAGCGGGACTGGAGACCCAGTACTTC. Its translation: CSASGLAGLETQYF. This sequence joins TRBV20-1 and TRBJ2-5; 13 nucleotides align to TRBD2. Looked up from germline, CDR1 is DFQATT and CDR2 is SNEGSKA (reference sequence). The CDR3 length is 14 residues. Unmatched junction bases numbered 6, after V lost 6 bases and J lost 5 bases.

V usage is TRBV20-1 and J usage is TRBJ2-3; D possibly corresponds to TRBD2 (6 bases). The CDR3 consists of 13 residues. CDR1 and CDR2 (germline): DFQATT, SNEGSKA (reference sequence). V was shortened by 8 bases and J by 5 bases, with 17 bases between the two germline ends. CDR3 DNA sequence: TGCAGTCCCCGGGGGTCCGTCCGAGATACGCAGTATTTT. Translation gives CSPRGSVRDTQYF.

This clonotype came up a few times. The rearrangement joins TRBV18 to TRBJ2-1; 8 bases line up with TRBD2. V shed 3 bases, J shed 5 bases, and the junction held 9 bases outside the gene matches. The CDR3 spans 16 residues. Germline V gene sequence: CDR1 KGHSH, CDR2 LQKENI. The CDR3 DNA reads TGTGCCAGCTCACCCTCGGCTAGCGGGTATAACAATGAGCAGTTCTTC. Protein product: CASSPSASGYNNEQFF.

This chain links TRBV12-3 or TRBV12-4 with TRBJ2-3; TRBD1 matches at 7 bases. V shed 4 bases, J shed 7 bases, and the junction held 14 bases outside the gene matches. The CDR3 is 16 residues long. The CDR3 nucleotides are TGTGCCAGCAGTTCAACCCCAGGGGGAACAGGGTATACGCAGTATTTT. As protein: CASSSTPGGTGYTQYF.

This clonotype was observed a handful of times. The chain combines TRBV29-1 with TRBJ2-7, with TRBD2 matching over 8 bases. V was pared by 6 bases and J by 0 bases, with 10 bases of the junction left unmatched. The germline V gene has CDR1 SQVTM and CDR2 ANQGSEA. The CDR3 has 15 amino acids. The CDR3 loop is CSVSPTSGNSYEQYF. DNA for the CDR3: TGCAGCGTGAGCCCTACTAGCGGAAACTCCTACGAGCAGTACTTC.

This clonotype showed up many times. The V call is TRBV29-1, the J call TRBJ2-4, with TRBD1 matching over 8 bases. Looked up from germline, CDR1 is SQVTM and CDR2 is ANQGSEA. The CDR3 extends over 15 amino acids. Trimming cost V 4 bases and J 6 bases; bases outside gene matches: 11. CDR3 DNA sequence: TGCAGCGTTGTACCCGTTCAGGGGGCAGGAAACATTCAGTACTTC. Its protein is CSVVPVQGAGNIQYF.

The chain is built from TRBV18 and TRBJ1-1; tentative D call: TRBD1 (6 bases). Trimming removed 3 bases at V and 1 base at J, with 12 bases between. The CDR3 covers 15 residues. Germline V gene data show CDR1 as KGHSH and CDR2 as LQKENI. As DNA, the CDR3 is TGTGCCAGCTCACCGGGATTAGGGGGGAACACTGAAGCTTTCTTT. Translating it yields CASSPGLGGNTEAFF.

This clonotype was counted a few times. The V gene is TRBV28, the J gene TRBJ2-7; weak D call: TRBD1 (5 bases). Germline-derived CDR1 and CDR2 are MDHEN and SYDVKM. V lost 1 base and J lost 5, with 12 bases in between. The CDR3 sequence is 14 residues long. Here the CDR3 reads CASSLSGRVNEQYF. The DNA of the CDR3 is TGTGCCAGCAGTTTATCCGGCAGGGTAAACGAGCAGTACTTC.

The rearrangement uses TRBV6-1 and TRBJ2-7; perhaps D is TRBD1 or TRBD2 (5 bases each). The length of the CDR3 is 15 residues. Between the trimmed V and J ends, which lost 5 bases and 6 bases, there was a span of 20 bases. The V gene's germline CDR1 is MNHNS and CDR2 SASEGT. This CDR3 is CASSPRQGPDREQYF. The CDR3 region has the DNA TGTGCCAGCAGTCCCCGCCAGGGACCTGATCGCGAGCAGTACTTC.

This clonotype has a handful of counts. The V and J genes are TRBV6-6 and TRBJ2-3; D not resolved. Looked up from germline, CDR1 is MNHNY and CDR2 is SVGAGI (reference sequence). This CDR3 spans 13 amino acids. V was clipped by 2 bases and J by 4 bases, with 7 bases between them. DNA for the CDR3: TGTGCCAGCAGTTACATCCCCGCAGATACGCAGTATTTT. Translating gives CASSYIPADTQYF.